The 29 T cell receptor beta chains below were found in one sample sequenced in a study of CD8 T cells in ankylosing spondylitis. TCRdb processed the 5' RACE reads anew with MiXCR; each CDR3 protein has one entry. Here the sample spans under 300,000 distinct CDR3 sequences, about 10% being singletons. Specimen: blood, either unsorted or a sorted T cell fraction (not recorded which). These receptor sequences come from a male donor with ankylosing spondylitis or in good health (not recorded which).

This clonotype was detected ten times or more. The rearrangement links TRBV30 to TRBJ2-7; a possible D gene is TRBD2 (5 bases). The CDR3 runs 17 residues. Germline values: CDR1 GTSNPN, CDR2 SVGIG (reference sequence). V shed 0 bases and J shed 0 bases, with 18 bases lying between them. The DNA for the CDR3 is TGTGCCTGGAGTGTACGTCGTTTGGCGGGCTACTCCTACGAGCAGTACTTC. Encoded protein: CAWSVRRLAGYSYEQYF.

This clonotype was seen ten or more times. The chain carries TRBV3-1 and TRBJ1-1; D not certain. The CDR3 has 15 amino acids. Trimming left V 1 base short and J 1 base short, with 10 bases between. Germline V CDR1 and CDR2: LGHDT, YNNKEL (reference sequence). The CDR3 loop reads CASSQGEAGNTEAFF. The CDR3 DNA sequence: TGTGCCAGCAGCCAAGGAGAGGCGGGGAACACTGAAGCTTTCTTT.

There are many counts of this clonotype. The chain is built from TRBV29-1 and TRBJ1-1; weak D call: TRBD1 (6 bases). Germline assignment: CDR1 SQVTM and CDR2 ANQGSEA. The CDR3 runs 10 residues. V dropped 4 bases and J dropped 8 bases, with 8 bases sitting between them. CDR3: CSVGTAEAFF. CDR3 bases: TGCAGCGTTGGGACAGCCGAAGCTTTCTTT.

At least ten counts were recorded for this clonotype. V is TRBV23-1 and J is TRBJ2-1; 11 bases agree with TRBD2. TRBV23-1 is placed among ORFs of uncertain function. Trimming cost V 4 bases and J 8 bases; bases outside gene matches: 4. This CDR3 is built from 14 residues. This CDR3 is CASSRLAGWDEQFF. CDR3 sequence (DNA): TGCGCCAGCAGTCGACTAGCGGGATGGGATGAGCAGTTCTTC.

This clonotype was detected ten times or more. This chain links TRBV6-1 with TRBJ2-1; TRBD1 matches at 8 bases. Losses at the gene ends were 3 bases for V and 3 bases for J; bases not matched to a gene: 10. The germline V gene has CDR1 MNHNS and CDR2 SASEGT. The CDR3 runs 17 residues. The CDR3 protein is CASSDREGTGGYNEQFF. Here the CDR3 DNA reads TGTGCCAGCAGTGACAGGGAAGGGACAGGTGGCTACAATGAGCAGTTCTTC.

This clonotype was seen only a few times. The genes are TRBV6-2 or TRBV6-3 and TRBJ2-1; 8 bases are a match to TRBD2. This CDR3 is built from 16 residues. V dropped 6 bases and J dropped 0; count of bases not matched to a gene: 7. The germline V gene has CDR1 MNHEY and CDR2 SVGEGT. CDR3 DNA: TGTGCCAGCAGGCGGGGGGTTCCGAGCTCCTACAATGAGCAGTTCTTC. Its translation is CASRRGVPSSYNEQFF.

This clonotype was seen repeatedly, ten times or more. The CDR3 DNA follows: TGTGCCAGCAGCGCACTGGGACAGGGTAGGGCTGAAGCTTTCTTT. This sequence encodes CASSALGQGRAEAFF. The chain is built from TRBV9 and TRBJ1-1, with 9 bases that match TRBD1. The CDR3 length is 15 residues. V gave up 3 bases and J gave up 6 bases; unmatched junction bases: 9. CDR1 is SGDLS and CDR2 is YYNGEE in the germline V gene.

At least ten counts were recorded for this clonotype. The rearrangement uses TRBV12-3 or TRBV12-4 and TRBJ1-2; no firm D call. The CDR3 covers 13 residues. V dropped 3 bases and J dropped 4 bases, with 9 bases sitting between them. The CDR3 DNA is TGTGCCAGCAGTTTCGCAGGACCCTATGGCTACACCTTC. Translated, it gives CASSFAGPYGYTF.

This clonotype was observed many times. The chain links TRBV5-1 to TRBJ2-7; D tentatively fits TRBD1 or TRBD2 (5 bases each). The CDR3 is made up of 14 amino acids. V was cut by 2 bases and J by 0 bases, with 9 bases left in between. Germline V CDR1 and CDR2: SGHRS, YFSETQ. Here the CDR3 DNA reads TGCGCCAGCAGCTTTAAGGGGAGCTCCTACGAGCAGTACTTC. Encoded protein: CASSFKGSSYEQYF.

This clonotype was observed many times. The rearrangement joins TRBV12-3 or TRBV12-4 to TRBJ2-6, with no clear D. CDR3 size: 14 residues. Between the trimmed V and J ends, which lost 2 bases and 5 bases, there was a span of 7 bases. The CDR3 nucleotides read TGTGCCAGCAGTTTACTCGAGAGGGCCAACGTCCTGACTTTC. Protein product: CASSLLERANVLTF.

This clonotype was picked up a small number of times. In nucleotides, the CDR3 is TGTGCCATCAGTGATCCCCATACGCAGTATTTT. Its protein is CAISDPHTQYF. This sequence joins TRBV10-3 and TRBJ2-3, with D uncertain. The CDR3 contains 11 residues. V lost 3 bases and J 7 bases, leaving 5 bases between the germline ends. The V gene's germline CDR1 is ENHRY and CDR2 SYGVKD.

This clonotype was found many times. The V call is TRBV4-1, the J call TRBJ1-4, with 8 nucleotides matching TRBD1. CDR3 size: 16 residues. V trimming: 0 bases; J trimming: 5 bases; junction bases outside the gene matches: 5. Germline values: CDR1 MGHRA, CDR2 YSYEKL. The CDR3 loop is CASSQEKDRANEKLFF. CDR3 nucleotides: TGCGCCAGCAGCCAAGAAAAGGACAGGGCAAATGAAAAACTGTTTTTT.

V usage is TRBV12-2 and J usage is TRBJ2-7; the table's TRBD1 call for D was not verified on the DNA. TRBV12-2 is a pseudogene segment. The CDR3 is 13 residues long. This CDR3 is CASRARGGYEQYF. The CDR3 bases are TGTGCAAGTCGCGCCAGGGGAGGCTACGAGCAGTACTTC.

This sequence joins TRBV4-2 and TRBJ1-5, with a possible D match to TRBD1 (5 bases). Per the germline V gene, CDR1 is LGHNA and CDR2 is YNFKEQ. V lost 0 bases and J 4 bases, leaving 7 bases between the germline ends. The CDR3 is 14 residues long. Here the CDR3 reads CASSQEQGNQPQHF. The CDR3 DNA reads as TGTGCCAGCAGCCAAGAGCAGGGAAATCAGCCCCAGCATTTT.

This clonotype was recorded at least ten times. The gene calls are TRBV12-3 or TRBV12-4 and TRBJ2-5; possible D gene TRBD2, 5 bases. This CDR3 contains 14 residues. Trimming left V 1 base short and J 3 bases short, with 9 bases between. CDR3 sequence reads: CASSLGGLEETQYF. CDR3 nucleotides: TGTGCCAGCAGTTTAGGAGGACTGGAAGAGACCCAGTACTTC.

In this sample, this clonotype turned up many times. The chain joins TRBV20-1 to TRBJ2-7, with 10 nucleotides matching TRBD2. V shed 7 bases and J 3 bases; nucleotides not matched to a gene: 9. Germline V gene lookup returns CDR1 DFQATT and CDR2 SNEGSKA (reference sequence). This CDR3 is built from 14 residues. The CDR3 is CSVASSGGFYEQYF. The CDR3, as DNA: TGCAGTGTTGCCTCTAGCGGGGGTTTCTACGAGCAGTACTTC.

This clonotype was seen more than once but under ten times. The CDR3, as DNA: TGTGCCATCAGTGAGCCGGGACAGGGCAACACCGGGGAGCTGTTTTTT. As protein: CAISEPGQGNTGELFF. J is TRBJ2-2 and V is TRBV10-3; 9 bases match TRBD1. The length of the CDR3 is 16 residues. V gave up 2 bases and J gave up 2 bases; unmatched junction bases: 3. The germline gives CDR1 ENHRY, CDR2 SYGVKD.

This clonotype was observed at least ten times. This chain links TRBV6-2 or TRBV6-3 with TRBJ2-1; TRBD2 aligns across 8 bases. The junction had 7 bases not matched to a gene; V was cut back by 0 bases and J by 0 bases. The CDR3 has 18 residues. Germline CDR1 is MNHEY and CDR2 is SVGEGT. In nucleotides, the CDR3 is TGTGCCAGCAGTTACTCTACTAGCGGAAGTACCTCCTACAATGAGCAGTTCTTC. It codes for CASSYSTSGSTSYNEQFF.

This clonotype appeared many times. The V gene is TRBV5-5, the J gene TRBJ2-1; D is unclear. The V gene lost 4 bases and the J gene lost 8 bases, with 13 bases spanning the gap. This CDR3 contains 13 residues. Germline values: CDR1 SGHKS, CDR2 YYEKEE (reference sequence). In DNA, the CDR3 is TGTGCCAGCAGCACCCGGACCCTTGATGAGCAGTTCTTC. This encodes CASSTRTLDEQFF.

This clonotype was found many times. CDR3: CASSPRRIRDLGTEAFF. Written as DNA, the CDR3 is TGCGCCAGCAGCCCGAGGCGAATCAGGGACCTGGGAACTGAAGCTTTCTTT. This rearrangement joins TRBV4-1 to TRBJ1-1, with D possibly TRBD1 on 5 matching bases. Germline V gene data show CDR1 as MGHRA and CDR2 as YSYEKL. V lost 4 bases to trimming and J lost 5 bases, with 23 bases between them. The CDR3 has 17 amino acids.

Ten or more counts support this clonotype. The rearrangement links TRBV11-2 to TRBJ1-1; no clear D gene. The length of the CDR3 is 14 residues. Germline V CDR1 and CDR2: SGHAT, FQNNGV. Trimming pared 1 base from V and 5 bases from J, leaving 11 bases between. The CDR3 coding sequence is TGTGCCAGCAGCTTAGGAGGGATGGGGACTGAAGCTTTCTTT. This encodes CASSLGGMGTEAFF.

At least ten counts were recorded for this clonotype. The V call is TRBV24-1, the J call TRBJ2-1; D remains ambiguous. V was clipped by 9 bases and J by 5 bases, with 13 bases between them. Germline V gene data show CDR1 as KGHDR and CDR2 as SFDVKD. The CDR3 length is 13 residues. CDR3 region: CATAGSDNNEQFF. The CDR3 region has the DNA TGTGCCACCGCTGGCTCTGACAACAATGAGCAGTTCTTC.

This clonotype was observed many times. In DNA, the CDR3 is TGTGCCAGCAGTCCTTTCCGGACTAGCGGGATAAGCACAGATACGCAGTATTTT. Its translation is CASSPFRTSGISTDTQYF. This chain connects TRBV2 to TRBJ2-3; 12 positions match TRBD2. CDR1 SNHLY and CDR2 FYNNEI come from the germline V gene. The CDR3 extends over 18 amino acids. Trimming cost V 5 bases and J 0 bases; bases outside gene matches: 9.

This clonotype has more than one count but fewer than ten. V gene TRBV10-3 combines with J gene TRBJ2-7; 9 bases fit TRBD1. V was pared by 3 bases and J by 1 base, with 4 bases of the junction left unmatched. The length of the CDR3 is 15 residues. Germline V lookup: CDR1 ENHRY, CDR2 SYGVKD. The CDR3 DNA reads as TGTGCCATCAGTGATCCGGGACAGGGATCCTACGAGCAGTACTTC. It codes for CAISDPGQGSYEQYF.

V usage is TRBV5-6 and J usage is TRBJ2-5; TRBD1 aligns across 9 bases. In germline, CDR1 is SGHDT, CDR2 YYEEEE. CDR3 length: 16 amino acids. The J segment lost 5 bases and the V segment lost 3 bases, leaving 11 bases of the junction unmatched. As DNA, the CDR3 is TGTGCCAGCAGCTCGTATCGGACAGGGGAGTTCGAGACCCAGTACTTC. It is translated as CASSSYRTGEFETQYF.

This clonotype was picked up a small number of times. The rearrangement links TRBV30 to TRBJ2-3, with D possibly matching TRBD2 (5 bases). The germline V and J ends were trimmed by 0 bases and 4 bases, with 5 bases remaining between them. The CDR3 totals 12 residues. Germline V gene sequence: CDR1 GTSNPN, CDR2 SVGIG (reference sequence). Written as DNA, the CDR3 is TGTGCCTGGAGTGTACTAGCAGATACGCAGTATTTT. Protein sequence: CAWSVLADTQYF.

This clonotype was seen repeatedly, ten times or more. The chain links TRBV27 to TRBJ2-2; tentatively, D is TRBD2 (6 bases). CDR1 is MNHEY, CDR2 SMNVEV, per germline (reference sequence). The CDR3 is made up of 13 amino acids. The ends were cut back, 8 bases at V and 8 bases at J, with 15 bases in the middle. DNA for the CDR3: TGTGCCAGCTCCCTAGGGAGGCAGGGGGAGCTGTTTTTT. This codes for CASSLGRQGELFF.

This clonotype was detected many times. The chain employs TRBV9 and TRBJ2-1, with a possible D match to TRBD1 (6 bases). V was pared by 0 bases and J by 4 bases, with 14 bases between. CDR1 and CDR2 (germline): SGDLS, YYNGEE. The CDR3 contains 16 residues. This CDR3 is CASSVVGARGYNEQFF. CDR3 coding DNA: TGTGCCAGCAGCGTAGTGGGGGCGAGAGGATACAATGAGCAGTTCTTC.

The chain couples TRBV7-9 to TRBJ2-7; 7 bases line up with TRBD2. This CDR3 region has 17 residues. CDR1 and CDR2 (germline): SEHNR, FQNEAQ (reference sequence). V was clipped by 1 base and J by 3 bases; unmatched bases: 12. CDR3 region: CASSLVVLAEPFYEQYF. CDR3 DNA sequence: TGTGCCAGCAGCTTAGTAGTCCTAGCGGAGCCCTTCTACGAGCAGTACTTC.